This T cell receptor (beta chain) was found in a study of regulatory T cells in long-lasting Graves disease. Study as a whole: Persistent cases were those of Graves' disease that involved over 5 years of antithyroid drugs with positive TSH receptor antibodies.

Findings of the study overall: Possibly, accuracy suffered from the small sample size. Segments TRBV28, TRBJ1-2 and TRBJ2-5 showed preferential usage in persistent disease.

CDR1 is SGHRS, CDR2 YFSETQ, per germline. V lost 0 bases, J lost 2 bases, and 12 bases lay in between. This CDR3 has 15 residues. Turning to this clonotype: Antigen unknown.

The sample's time point: persistent/refractory GD, antithyroid drugs over 5 years with positive TRAb. Making the TCR library involved RNA that had been extracted from PBMCs. Nine milliliters of peripheral blood were drawn into EDTA tubes. Through Arm-PCR of CDR3 regions and iRepertoire HTBI primers, TCR beta libraries were built. TCRdb fed the multiplex PCR reads into MiXCR, producing one record per CDR3 protein. This sample yields some 370,000 distinct CDR3 sequences, of which around 20% are seen a single time; 20% belongs to the top ten. The source was peripheral blood mononuclear cells (PBMCs), collected when the disease was refractory, from a patient treated with antithyroid drugs. The genes are TRBV5-1 and TRBJ2-7; D might be TRBD1 (6 bases). The TCR comes from a female donor with Graves disease. The CDR3 coding sequence is TGCGCCAGCAGCTTGGCACAAGGACAGCCCTACGAGCAGTACTTC. Translation: CASSLAQGQPYEQYF. Drawing the rest from reference TRBV5-1 and TRBJ2-7, the complete variable domain is KAGVTQTPRYLIKTRGQQVTLSCSPISGHRSVSWYQQTPGQGLQFLFEYFSETQRNKGNFPGRFSGRQFSNSRSEMNVSTLELGDSALYLCASSLAQGQPYEQYFGPGTRLTVT.